The sample holds a few counts of the clone carrying this T cell receptor beta chain. Its specificity is unknown. Expressed TCRB transcripts got sequenced, as all isolated RNA was reverse transcribed. Reads from naive, central memory and regulatory T cell samples averaged around 3.7 million. Measured with immunoSEQ multiplex PCR; TCRdb has only the in-frame clones, and not every one. The profile shows under 250,000 clones, roughly 13% of them singletons. This entry is derived from a study of beta chain features in type 1 diabetes. Study-wide results and limits: It was among patients, rather than healthy donors, that naive, central memory and Treg TCRB repertoires appeared more similar. Patients with type 1 diabetes showed fewer VDJ junction insertions and more deletions. cDNA-based reads could over-represent cells with high TCR expression.

Germline V gene lookup returns CDR1 LNHDA and CDR2 SQIVND (reference sequence). This CDR3 has 12 residues. Deletions cut 7 bases from V and 1 base from J, with 7 bases between. The gene calls are TRBV19 and TRBJ1-1; D gene ambiguous. This clonotype originated in a woman in her thirties or forties in good health. Sequenced: naive CD4+ T cells from blood. In DNA, the CDR3 is TGTGCCAGTATTGGGAGGAACACTGAAGCTTTCTTT. Translated: CASIGRNTEAFF.